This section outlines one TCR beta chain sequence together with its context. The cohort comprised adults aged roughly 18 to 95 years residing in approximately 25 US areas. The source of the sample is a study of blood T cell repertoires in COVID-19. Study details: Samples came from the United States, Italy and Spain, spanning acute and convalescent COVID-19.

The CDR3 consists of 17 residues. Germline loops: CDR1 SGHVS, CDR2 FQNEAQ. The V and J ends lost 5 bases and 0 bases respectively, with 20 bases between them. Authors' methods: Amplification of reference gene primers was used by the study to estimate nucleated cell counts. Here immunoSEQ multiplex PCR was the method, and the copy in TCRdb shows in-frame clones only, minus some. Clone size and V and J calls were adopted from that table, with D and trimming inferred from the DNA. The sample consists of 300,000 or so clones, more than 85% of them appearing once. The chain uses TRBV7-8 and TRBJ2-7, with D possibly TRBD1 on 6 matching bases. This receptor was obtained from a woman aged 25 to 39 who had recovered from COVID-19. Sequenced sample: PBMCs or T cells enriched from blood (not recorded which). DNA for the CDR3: TGTGCCAGCAGCCGTTCTAAGGGGGAAATGAGCTCCTACGAGCAGTACTTC. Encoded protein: CASSRSKGEMSSYEQYF. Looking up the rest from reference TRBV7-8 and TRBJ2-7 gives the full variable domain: GAGVSQSPRYKVAKRGQDVALRCDPISGHVSLFWYQQALGQGPEFLTYFQNEAQLDKSGLPSDRFFAERPEGSVSTLKIQRTQQEDSAVYLCASSRSKGEMSSYEQYFGPGTRLTVT.